This T cell receptor beta chain was identified during a study of control samples from healthy donors and cancer patients. Method: immunoSEQ multiplex PCR; TCRdb's copy keeps in-frame clones and lacks some. The table has 150,000 to 200,000 clones, over 85% seen once. J gave up 3 bases and V 1 base, and 3 bases lay outside the gene matches. The CDR3 runs 15 residues. Germline assignment: CDR1 MNHEY and CDR2 SMNVEV (reference sequence). The source is a man in his thirties or forties in good health. Sequenced material: blood. V usage is TRBV27 and J usage is TRBJ1-3; TRBD1 matches at 7 bases. CDR3 loop: CASSLWAGGGNTIYF. CDR3 DNA sequence: TGTGCCAGCAGTTTATGGGCAGGGGGTGGAAACACCATATATTTT.